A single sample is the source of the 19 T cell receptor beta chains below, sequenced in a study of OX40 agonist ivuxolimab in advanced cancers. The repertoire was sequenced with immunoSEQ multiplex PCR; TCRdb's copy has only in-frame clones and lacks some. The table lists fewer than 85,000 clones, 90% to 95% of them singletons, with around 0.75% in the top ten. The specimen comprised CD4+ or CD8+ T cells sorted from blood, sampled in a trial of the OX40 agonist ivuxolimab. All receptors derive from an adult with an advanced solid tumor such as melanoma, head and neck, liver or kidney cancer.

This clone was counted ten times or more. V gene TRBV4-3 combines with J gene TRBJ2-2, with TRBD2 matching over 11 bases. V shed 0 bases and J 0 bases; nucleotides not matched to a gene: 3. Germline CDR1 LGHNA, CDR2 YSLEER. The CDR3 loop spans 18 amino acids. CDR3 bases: TGCGCCAGCAGCCAAGAACTAGCGGGAGCCGCGAACACCGGGGAGCTGTTTTTT. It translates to CASSQELAGAANTGELFF.

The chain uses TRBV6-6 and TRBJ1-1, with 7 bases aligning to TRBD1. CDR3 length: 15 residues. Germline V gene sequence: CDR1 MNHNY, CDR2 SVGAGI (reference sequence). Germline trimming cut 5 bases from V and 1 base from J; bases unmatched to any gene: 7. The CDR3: CASSPPTGRNTEAFF. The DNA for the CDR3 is TGTGCCAGCAGTCCCCCGACAGGGAGGAACACTGAAGCTTTCTTT.

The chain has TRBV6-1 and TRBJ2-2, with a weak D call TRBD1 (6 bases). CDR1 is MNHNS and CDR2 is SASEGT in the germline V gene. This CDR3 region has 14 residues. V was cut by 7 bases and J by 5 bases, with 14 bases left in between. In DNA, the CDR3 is TGTGCCAGCACCCCCTACAGGGTAACCGGGGAGCTGTTTTTT. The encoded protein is CASTPYRVTGELFF.

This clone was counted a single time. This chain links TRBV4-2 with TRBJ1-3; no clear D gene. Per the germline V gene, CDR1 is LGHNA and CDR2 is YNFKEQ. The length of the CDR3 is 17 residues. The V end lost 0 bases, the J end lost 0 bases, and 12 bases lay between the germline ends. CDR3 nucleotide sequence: TGTGCCAGCAGCCAAGATATGGCGCAGTTCTCTGGAAACACCATATATTTT. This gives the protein CASSQDMAQFSGNTIYF.

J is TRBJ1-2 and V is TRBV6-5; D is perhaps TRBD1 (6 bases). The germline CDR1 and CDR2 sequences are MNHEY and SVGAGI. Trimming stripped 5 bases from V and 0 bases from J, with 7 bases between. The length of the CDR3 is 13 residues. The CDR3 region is CASSRTANYGYTF. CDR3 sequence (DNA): TGTGCCAGCAGTAGGACAGCTAACTATGGCTACACCTTC.

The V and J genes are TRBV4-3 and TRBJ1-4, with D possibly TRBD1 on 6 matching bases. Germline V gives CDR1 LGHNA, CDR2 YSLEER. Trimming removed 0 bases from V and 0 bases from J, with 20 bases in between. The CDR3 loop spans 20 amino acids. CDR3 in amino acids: CASSQEPPSTGTPTNEKLFF. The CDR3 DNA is TGCGCCAGCAGCCAAGAACCCCCTTCTACAGGGACTCCAACTAATGAAAAACTGTTTTTT.

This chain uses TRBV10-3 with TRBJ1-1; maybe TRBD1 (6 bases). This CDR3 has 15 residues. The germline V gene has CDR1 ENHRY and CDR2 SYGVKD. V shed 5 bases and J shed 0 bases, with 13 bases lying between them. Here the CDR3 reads CAISRGGQMNTEAFF. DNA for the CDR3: TGTGCCATCAGTCGGGGGGGCCAGATGAACACTGAAGCTTTCTTT.

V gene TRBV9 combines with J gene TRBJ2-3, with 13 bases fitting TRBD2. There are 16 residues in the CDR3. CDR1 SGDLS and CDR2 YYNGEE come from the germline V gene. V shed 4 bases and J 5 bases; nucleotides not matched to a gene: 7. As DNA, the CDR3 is TGTGCCAGCAGCCCTTGGACTAGCGGGAGTGGAGATACGCAGTATTTT. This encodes CASSPWTSGSGDTQYF.

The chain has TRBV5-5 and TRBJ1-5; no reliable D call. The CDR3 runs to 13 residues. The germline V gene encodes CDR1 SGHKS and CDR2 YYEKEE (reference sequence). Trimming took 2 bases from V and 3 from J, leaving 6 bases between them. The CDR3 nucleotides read TGTGCCAGCAGCTTAGACATCAATCAGCCCCAGCATTTT. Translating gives CASSLDINQPQHF.

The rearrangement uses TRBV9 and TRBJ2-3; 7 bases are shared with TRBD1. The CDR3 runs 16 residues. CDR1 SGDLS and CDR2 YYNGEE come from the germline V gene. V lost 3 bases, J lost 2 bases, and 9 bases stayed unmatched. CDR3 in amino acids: CASSASGTVSTDTQYF. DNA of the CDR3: TGTGCCAGCAGCGCCTCCGGGACAGTTTCCACAGATACGCAGTATTTT.

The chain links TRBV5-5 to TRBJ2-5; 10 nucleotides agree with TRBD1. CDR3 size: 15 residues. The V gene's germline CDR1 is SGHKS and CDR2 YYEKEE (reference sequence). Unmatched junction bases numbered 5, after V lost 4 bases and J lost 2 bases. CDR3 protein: CASSTTGGTQETQYF. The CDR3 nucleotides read TGTGCCAGCAGCACGACAGGGGGCACTCAAGAGACCCAGTACTTC.

The CDR3 region is CASSFQETQYF. CDR3 bases: TGTGCCAGCAGCTTCCAGGAGACCCAGTACTTC. The V call is TRBV11-3, the J call TRBJ2-5; D remains unclear. Germline V gives CDR1 SGHNT, CDR2 YENEEA. V lost 3 bases to trimming and J lost 5 bases, with 4 bases between them. The CDR3 runs to 11 residues. Drawing the rest from reference TRBV11-3 and TRBJ2-5, the complete variable domain is EAGVVQSPRYKIIEKKQPVAFWCNPISGHNTLYWYLQNLGQGPELLIRYENEEAVDDSQLPKDRFSAERLKGVDSTLKIQPAELGDSAVYLCASSFQETQYFGPGTRLLVL.

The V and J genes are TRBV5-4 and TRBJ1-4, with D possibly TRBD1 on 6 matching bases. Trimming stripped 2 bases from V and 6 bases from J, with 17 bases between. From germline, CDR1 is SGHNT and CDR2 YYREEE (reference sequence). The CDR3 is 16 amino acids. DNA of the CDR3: TGTGCCAGCAGCTTAGGGGGGTCCGACCTAGATGAAAAACTGTTTTTT. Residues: CASSLGGSDLDEKLFF.

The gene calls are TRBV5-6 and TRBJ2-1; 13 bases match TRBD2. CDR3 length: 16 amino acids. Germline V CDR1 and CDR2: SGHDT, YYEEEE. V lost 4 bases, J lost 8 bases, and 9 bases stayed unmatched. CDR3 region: CASSAPTSGRRDEQFF. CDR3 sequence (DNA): TGTGCCAGCAGCGCCCCGACTAGCGGGAGGAGGGATGAGCAGTTCTTC.

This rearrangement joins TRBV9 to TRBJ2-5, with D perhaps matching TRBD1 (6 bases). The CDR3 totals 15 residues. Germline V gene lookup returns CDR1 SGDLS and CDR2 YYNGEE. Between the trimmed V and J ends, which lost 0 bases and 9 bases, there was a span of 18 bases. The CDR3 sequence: CASSVGGQPPEAQYF. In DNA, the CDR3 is TGTGCCAGCAGCGTAGGTGGACAGCCACCCGAGGCCCAGTACTTC.

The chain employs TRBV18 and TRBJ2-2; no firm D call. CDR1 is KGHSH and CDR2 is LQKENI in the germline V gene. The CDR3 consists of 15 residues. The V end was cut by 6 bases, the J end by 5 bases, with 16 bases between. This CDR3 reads CASSNHEGSTGELFF. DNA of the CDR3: TGTGCCAGCTCTAACCATGAAGGTTCTACCGGGGAGCTGTTTTTT.

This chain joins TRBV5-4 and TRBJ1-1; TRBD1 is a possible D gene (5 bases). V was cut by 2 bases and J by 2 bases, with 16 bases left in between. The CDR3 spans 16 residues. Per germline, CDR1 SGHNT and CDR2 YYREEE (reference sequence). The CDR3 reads CASSFRRQGGNTEAFF. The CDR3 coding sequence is TGTGCCAGCAGCTTTAGAAGGCAGGGTGGAAACACTGAAGCTTTCTTT.

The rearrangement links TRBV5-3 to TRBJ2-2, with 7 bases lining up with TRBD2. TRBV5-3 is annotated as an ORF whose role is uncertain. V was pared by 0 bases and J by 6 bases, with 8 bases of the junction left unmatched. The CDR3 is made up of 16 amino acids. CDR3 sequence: CARSLVLREVSGELFF. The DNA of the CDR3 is TGTGCCAGAAGCTTGGTTTTACGGGAGGTGTCCGGGGAGCTGTTTTTT.

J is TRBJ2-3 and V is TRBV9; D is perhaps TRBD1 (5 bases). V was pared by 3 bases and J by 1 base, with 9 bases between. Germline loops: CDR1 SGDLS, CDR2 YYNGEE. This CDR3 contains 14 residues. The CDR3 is CASSALGRTDTQYF. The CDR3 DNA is TGTGCCAGCAGCGCACTGGGGCGCACAGATACGCAGTATTTT.